The T cell receptor beta chain under discussion was sequenced for a study of human T cells and chemical hapten exposure. Study context: Patients were mainly female, each with alopecia areata, totalis or universalis.

On this clonotype: What it recognizes is unknown. A much larger clone is a single base away; this may be a read error.

TCRdb redid the calling of the RACE reads with MiXCR, one entry per CDR3 protein. The sample consists of 95,000 to 130,000 distinct CDR3 sequences, over 10% of them appearing once. Findings of the study overall: With regard to DPC sensitization, TCRs above 1 in 1000 frequency did not change.

Time point reported: patch test 1, 2 weeks after DPC sensitization. Treatment defined: therapeutic diphenylcyclopropenone sensitization with weekly scalp DPC. Whole blood that had not been fractionated was the source of extracted total RNA. This CDR3 comprises 11 residues. Deletions cut 3 bases from V and 2 bases from J, with 3 bases between. The germline CDR1 and CDR2 sequences are SQVTM and ANQGSEA. The sequence was obtained from a woman aged 45-59 years with alopecia areata. Some clones in this sample may be carry-over from other donors' samples. The chain carries TRBV29-1 and TRBJ2-3, with no clear D. The sequences come from whole blood, collected in connection with sensitization to the hapten diphenylcyclopropenone (DPC). CDR3 in DNA: TGCAGCGTTGACTCCACAGATACGCAGTATTTT. This translates into CSVDSTDTQYF.